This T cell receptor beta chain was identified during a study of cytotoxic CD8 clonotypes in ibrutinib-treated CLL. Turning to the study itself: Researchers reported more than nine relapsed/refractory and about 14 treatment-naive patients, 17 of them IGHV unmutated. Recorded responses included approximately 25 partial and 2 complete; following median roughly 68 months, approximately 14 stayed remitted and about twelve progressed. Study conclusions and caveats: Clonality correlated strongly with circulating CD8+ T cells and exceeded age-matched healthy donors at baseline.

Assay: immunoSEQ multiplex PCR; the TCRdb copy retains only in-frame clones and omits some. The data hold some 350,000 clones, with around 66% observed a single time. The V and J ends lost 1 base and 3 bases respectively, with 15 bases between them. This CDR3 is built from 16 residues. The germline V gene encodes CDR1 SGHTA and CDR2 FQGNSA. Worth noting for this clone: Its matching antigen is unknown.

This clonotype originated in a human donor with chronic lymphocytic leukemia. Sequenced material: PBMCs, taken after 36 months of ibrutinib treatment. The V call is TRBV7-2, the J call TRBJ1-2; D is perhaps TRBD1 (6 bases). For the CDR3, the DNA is TGTGCCAGCAGCTTAGGGGGCTGGACAGACTACTATGGCTACACCTTC. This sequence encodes CASSLGGWTDYYGYTF. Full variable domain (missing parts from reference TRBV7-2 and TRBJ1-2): GAGVSQSPSNKVTEKGKDVELRCDPISGHTALYWYRQSLGQGLEFLIYFQGNSAPDKSGLPSDRFSAERTGGSVSTLTIQRTQQEDSAVYLCASSLGGWTDYYGYTFGSGTRLTVV.